The 27 T cell receptor beta chains below come from one sample, sequenced in a study of metastatic and nonmetastatic thyroid tumors. Until they underwent thyroid surgery, no patient had received any treatment. From the PCR reads, TCRdb re-called clones with MiXCR. The data show about 32,000 clones, with around 25% seen just once and 9% to 10% held by the top ten. The sample comprised blood. These receptors were taken from a female donor with papillary thyroid cancer or a benign thyroid nodule (not recorded which). Some clones in this sample may be carry-over from other donors' samples.

This clone was observed at least ten times. This chain uses TRBV20-1 with TRBJ2-3; 10 positions match TRBD2. Germline V CDR1 and CDR2: DFQATT, SNEGSKA (reference sequence). Losses at the gene ends were 6 bases for V and 1 base for J; bases not matched to a gene: 4. The CDR3 totals 14 residues. The CDR3 loop is CSARTSGRTDTQYF. The CDR3 region has the DNA TGCAGTGCAAGGACTAGCGGACGCACAGATACGCAGTATTTT.

On this clone: The missing conserved phenylalanine or tryptophan at the end of this CDR3 makes a read error likely. The limits of the CDR3 on the DNA are not certain, so only TCRdb's listed CDR3 is given. V is TRBV30 and J is TRBJ2-7; no DNA check was done on the table's D call, TRBD1. The CDR3 contains 11 residues when both ends are counted. Germline V CDR1 and CDR2: GTSNPN, SVGIG (reference sequence). CDR3 amino acids: CAADRLDEKYL.

The genes are TRBV28 and TRBJ2-5; 8 bases align to TRBD2. Germline-derived CDR1 and CDR2 are MDHEN and SYDVKM. V dropped 7 bases and J dropped 6; count of bases not matched to a gene: 10. The CDR3 runs 14 residues. The CDR3 loop is CASTYGRGDQTQYF. CDR3 coding DNA: TGTGCCAGCACGTATGGGCGGGGGGATCAGACCCAGTACTTC.

This clone was seen many times. V is TRBV3-1 and J is TRBJ2-5, with 7 bases aligning to TRBD1. V gave up 1 base and J gave up 2 bases; unmatched junction bases: 13. The CDR3 covers 18 residues. Per the germline V gene, CDR1 is LGHDT and CDR2 is YNNKEL (reference sequence). CDR3 nucleotide sequence: TGTGCCAGCAGCCAAGCTTTCCGGGACAGAAATTTTCAAGAGACCCAGTACTTC. Translation: CASSQAFRDRNFQETQYF.

This clone was seen repeatedly, ten times or more. V and J are TRBV10-3 and TRBJ2-2, with a possible D match to TRBD2 (6 bases). This CDR3 is built from 16 residues. The germline V gene has CDR1 ENHRY and CDR2 SYGVKD. Between the trimmed V and J ends, which lost 6 bases and 0 bases, there was a span of 14 bases. The CDR3 loop reads CAISPLSGSNTGELFF. In DNA form, the CDR3 reads TGTGCCATCAGCCCTCTTAGCGGATCGAACACCGGGGAGCTGTTTTTT.

This clone was found a few times. J is TRBJ2-5 and V is TRBV28, with D tentatively TRBD1 (5 bases). The CDR3 loop spans 12 amino acids. V lost 5 bases, J lost 5 bases, and 9 bases lay in between. Germline values: CDR1 MDHEN, CDR2 SYDVKM. The CDR3 DNA follows: TGTGCCAGCAGTGAAGGGGCGGAGACCCAGTACTTC. Translating gives CASSEGAETQYF.

Notes on this clone: The sample contains more than one DNA sequence encoding this CDR3. CDR3 residues: CASSPIGWRTDTQYF. CDR3 in DNA: TGTGCCAGCAGCCCCATCGGGTGGAGGACAGATACGCAGTATTTT. The chain joins TRBV6-2 or TRBV6-3 to TRBJ2-3; D might be TRBD2 (5 bases). CDR3 length: 15 amino acids. Trimming left V 6 bases short and J 3 bases short, with 16 bases between. Germline V gene lookup returns CDR1 MNHEY and CDR2 SVGEGT.

This clone has just a few counts. In DNA, the CDR3 is TGTGCCACCAGCACCGGAACGGATGCAGATACGCAGTATTTT. Its protein is CATSTGTDADTQYF. The V gene is TRBV15, the J gene TRBJ2-3; D is unclear. The CDR3 extends over 14 amino acids. From germline, CDR1 is LNHNV and CDR2 YYDKDF (reference sequence). Trimming shortened V by 4 bases and J by 4 bases, and 12 bases separated the two germline ends. Together with reference TRBV15 and TRBJ2-3, the CDR3 gives the full variable domain: DAMVIQNPRYQVTQFGKPVTLSCSQTLNHNVMYWYQQKSSQAPKLLFHYYDKDFNNEADTPDNFQSRRPNTSFCFLDIRSPGLGDTAMYLCATSTGTDADTQYFGPGTRLTVL.

This clone was recorded many times. The sample carries other DNA sequences with the same CDR3. This sequence joins TRBV7-8 and TRBJ1-5; D gene unclear. Per germline, CDR1 SGHVS and CDR2 FQNEAQ. This CDR3 has 16 residues. Trimming removed 1 base at V and 2 bases at J, with 12 bases between. CDR3 DNA: TGTGCCAGCAGCTTAGATCCGGGGATCGGCAATCAGCCCCAGCATTTT. Encoded protein: CASSLDPGIGNQPQHF.

This clone was seen at least ten times. The chain carries TRBV4-1 and TRBJ2-1; no firm D call. CDR3 size: 18 residues. CDR1 and CDR2 from the germline V gene are MGHRA and YSYEKL. Trimming stripped 1 base from V and 0 bases from J, with 16 bases between. CDR3 in DNA: TGCGCCAGCAGCCAAGTAGGTAATGCGTTTAGCTCCTACAATGAGCAGTTCTTC. As protein: CASSQVGNAFSSYNEQFF.

This clone was seen at least ten times. V gene TRBV9 combines with J gene TRBJ1-3; D unclear. V gave up 0 bases and J gave up 0 bases, with 10 bases separating them. The CDR3 has 16 residues. Germline V gene data show CDR1 as SGDLS and CDR2 as YYNGEE. CDR3 nucleotide sequence: TGTGCCAGCAGCGTAGCGGGGTCTCGCTCTGGAAACACCATATATTTT. Protein: CASSVAGSRSGNTIYF.

This clone was counted between two and nine times. The CDR3 protein is CASILDRGKNGYTF. CDR3 DNA: TGTGCCAGCATCCTGGATAGGGGAAAGAATGGCTACACCTTC. This sequence joins TRBV28 and TRBJ1-2, with D perhaps matching TRBD1 (5 bases). This CDR3 contains 14 residues. The germline V and J ends were trimmed by 7 bases and 6 bases, with 18 bases remaining between them. CDR1 and CDR2 (germline): MDHEN, SYDVKM.

This clone has a count of ten or more. The chain carries TRBV28 and TRBJ1-1; TRBD1 agrees at 7 bases. After removal of 6 bases from V and 1 base from J, the junction contained 5 bases not matched to a gene. CDR1 and CDR2 (germline): MDHEN, SYDVKM. The CDR3 loop spans 14 amino acids. The CDR3 DNA reads TGTGCCAGCAGAGCCGGGACAGCGAACACTGAAGCTTTCTTT. Translation: CASRAGTANTEAFF.

This clone occurred many times. The rearrangement links TRBV3-1 to TRBJ1-1; possibly TRBD1 for D (5 bases). The CDR3 has 13 residues. Trimming removed 1 base at V and 9 bases at J, with 12 bases between. CDR1 LGHDT and CDR2 YNNKEL come from the germline V gene (reference sequence). The CDR3 loop is CASSQGMGGKAFF. The CDR3 coding sequence is TGTGCCAGCAGCCAAGGTATGGGGGGGAAAGCTTTCTTT.

There are many counts of this clone. The chain recombines TRBV9 with TRBJ2-1; D is uncertain. Germline V gene sequence: CDR1 SGDLS, CDR2 YYNGEE. V lost 0 bases, J lost 10 bases, and 8 bases lay in between. The CDR3 is 12 amino acids. CDR3 nucleotide sequence: TGTGCCAGCAGCGTAGTTGGGAAGGAGCAGTTCTTC. It specifies CASSVVGKEQFF.

This clone has just a few counts. The chain employs TRBV2 and TRBJ2-1, with D hard to call. Per germline, CDR1 SNHLY and CDR2 FYNNEI. V was cut by 3 bases and J by 2 bases, with 11 bases left in between. This CDR3 has 15 amino acids. CDR3 loop: CASSELAGTYNEQFF. The CDR3 coding sequence is TGTGCCAGCAGTGAGTTAGCAGGTACCTACAATGAGCAGTTCTTC. The variable domain in full, with the rest retrieved from reference TRBV2 and TRBJ2-1, is EPEVTQTPSHQVTQMGQEVILRCVPISNHLYFYWYRQILGQKVEFLVSFYNNEISEKSEIFDDQFSVERPDGSNFTLKIRSTKLEDSAMYFCASSELAGTYNEQFFGPGTRLTVL.

This clone occurred many times. This clone may be a read error of a much larger clone one base away. The chain recombines TRBV2 with TRBJ2-2, with D perhaps TRBD1 or TRBD2 (5 bases each). With 6 bases removed from V and 6 bases from J, the gap between germline ends came to 11 bases. Germline lookup yields CDR1 SNHLY and CDR2 FYNNEI. This CDR3 comprises 13 residues. CDR3 amino acids: CASREKGPGELFF. The CDR3 nucleotides are TGTGCCAGCAGGGAGAAGGGACCCGGGGAGCTGTTTTTT.

The chain has TRBV6-1 and TRBJ1-2; perhaps TRBD1 as D (6 bases). This CDR3 has 14 amino acids. CDR1 and CDR2 from the germline V gene are MNHNS and SASEGT. Trimming took 4 bases from V and 5 from J, leaving 14 bases between them. CDR3 sequence: CASSAPGTSYGYTF. CDR3 coding DNA: TGTGCCAGCAGTGCCCCCGGGACATCTTATGGCTACACCTTC.

The chain employs TRBV5-6 and TRBJ1-3; no clear D gene. CDR3 length: 15 amino acids. Germline V CDR1 and CDR2: SGHDT, YYEEEE. Trimming removed 2 bases at V and 0 bases at J, with 9 bases between. CDR3 residues: CASSFMSLSGNTIYF. DNA for the CDR3: TGTGCCAGCAGCTTTATGTCTCTCTCTGGAAACACCATATATTTT.

There are a few counts of this clone. The same CDR3 can be traced to other DNA sequences in this sample. This chain joins TRBV19 and TRBJ1-2; tentatively, D is TRBD1 (6 bases). The CDR3 spans 15 residues. V lost 5 bases, J lost 3 bases, and 16 bases lay in between. The germline CDR1 and CDR2 sequences are LNHDA and SQIVND (reference sequence). This CDR3 reads CASSYSGGNHYGYTF. As DNA, the CDR3 is TGTGCCAGTAGTTACTCCGGGGGCAATCACTATGGCTACACCTTC.

Notes on this clone: One base away lies a much larger clone, so this may be a sequencing read error. Other DNA variants within this sample encode the same CDR3. The CDR3 spells CASSFRAGTEAFF. CDR3 nucleotides: TGTGCCAGCAGCTTCAGGGCGGGCACTGAAGCTTTCTTC. The chain has TRBV11-2 and TRBJ1-1; the D gene is possibly TRBD1 (5 bases). CDR1 is SGHAT, CDR2 FQNNGV, per germline. This CDR3 is built from 13 residues. Complete variable domain (other parts from reference TRBV11-2 and TRBJ1-1): EAGVAQSPRYKIIEKRQSVAFWCNPISGHATLYWYQQILGQGPKLLIQFQNNGVVDDSQLPKDRFSAERLKGVDSTLKIQPAKLEDSAVYLCASSFRAGTEAFFGQGTRLTVV.

As concerns this clone: At one end the junction does not follow the germline gene, possibly because of a read error. This rearrangement joins TRBV20-1 to TRBJ2-7, with a tentative D call TRBD2 (5 bases). Germline V gives CDR1 DFQATT, CDR2 SNEGSKA (reference sequence). This CDR3 is 11 amino acids long. CDR3 in amino acids: CSSRGSSEQYF. Here the CDR3 DNA reads TGCAGTTCTAGAGGGTCCTCCGAGCAGTACTTC.

In its sample, this clone was seen a few times. The chain couples TRBV2 to TRBJ1-2; 12 nucleotides line up with TRBD1. Germline CDR1 SNHLY, CDR2 FYNNEI. The CDR3 sequence is 14 residues long. Germline trimming cut 1 base from V and 8 bases from J; bases unmatched to any gene: 2. CDR3 residues: CASSEGDRGRGYTF. CDR3 DNA: TGTGCCAGCAGTGAAGGGGACAGGGGGCGCGGCTACACCTTC.

This clone was counted only a few times. The gene calls are TRBV12-5 and TRBJ2-1, with D possibly being TRBD1 or TRBD2 (7 bases each). The CDR3 is 18 amino acids. V lost 2 bases and J 0 bases, leaving 17 bases between the germline ends. Per the germline V gene, CDR1 is LGHNT and CDR2 is FRNRAP. CDR3 sequence reads: CASGLKLQRDSSYNEQFF. The CDR3, as DNA: TGTGCTAGTGGTTTGAAGCTACAGCGGGACAGCTCCTACAATGAGCAGTTCTTC.

Many counts were recorded for this clone. The chain carries TRBV12-3 or TRBV12-4 and TRBJ2-5; no definite D call. V was shortened by 3 bases and J by 5 bases, with 4 bases between the two germline ends. CDR3 length equals 11 residues. Written as DNA, the CDR3 is TGTGCCAGCAGTTTCGGCGAGACCCAGTACTTC. Its translation: CASSFGETQYF.

Only a few counts were recorded for this clone. A much more abundant neighbour one base away suggests this may be a read error. Additional DNA sequences in this sample encode the identical CDR3. This chain links TRBV6-2 or TRBV6-3 with TRBJ1-2; D is unclear. V lost 9 bases to trimming and J lost 1 base, with 9 bases between them. Germline CDR1 MNHEY, CDR2 SVGEGT. The CDR3 has 12 residues. The CDR3: CARERGNYGYTF. The CDR3, as DNA: TGTGCCAGAGAAAGAGGTAACTATGGCTACACCTTC.

This clone was counted at least ten times. The chain uses TRBV6-1 and TRBJ1-4, with 8 bases fitting TRBD1. J lost 5 bases, V lost 7 bases, and 9 bases had no gene match. In germline, CDR1 is MNHNS, CDR2 SASEGT. There are 15 residues in the CDR3. For the CDR3, the DNA is TGTGCCAGCAAAGGGGGGACAGGCGAAAATGAAAAACTGTTTTTT. This codes for CASKGGTGENEKLFF.